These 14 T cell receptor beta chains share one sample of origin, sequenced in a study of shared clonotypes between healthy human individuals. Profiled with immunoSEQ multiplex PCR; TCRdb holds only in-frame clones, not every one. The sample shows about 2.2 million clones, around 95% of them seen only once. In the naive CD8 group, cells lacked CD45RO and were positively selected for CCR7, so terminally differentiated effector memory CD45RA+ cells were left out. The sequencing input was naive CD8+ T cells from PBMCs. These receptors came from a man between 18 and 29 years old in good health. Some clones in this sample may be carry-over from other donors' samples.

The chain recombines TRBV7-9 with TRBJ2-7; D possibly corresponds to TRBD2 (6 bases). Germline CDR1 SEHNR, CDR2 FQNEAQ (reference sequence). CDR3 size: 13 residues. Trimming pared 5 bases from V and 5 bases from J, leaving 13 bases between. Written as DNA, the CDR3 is TGTGCCAGCAGCAAGGAGGGGACCCACGAGCAGTACTTC. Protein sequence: CASSKEGTHEQYF. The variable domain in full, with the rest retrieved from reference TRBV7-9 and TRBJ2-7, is DTGVSQNPRHKITKRGQNVTFRCDPISEHNRLYWYRQTLGQGPEFLTYFQNEAQLEKSRLLSDRFSAERPKGSFSTLEIQRTEQGDSAMYLCASSKEGTHEQYFGPGTRLTVT.

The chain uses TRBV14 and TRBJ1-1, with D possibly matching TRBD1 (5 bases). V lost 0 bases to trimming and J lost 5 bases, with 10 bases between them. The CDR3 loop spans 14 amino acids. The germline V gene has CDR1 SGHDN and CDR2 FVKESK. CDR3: CASSQDPGVTEAFF. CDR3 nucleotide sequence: TGTGCCAGCAGCCAAGATCCGGGGGTTACTGAAGCTTTCTTT.

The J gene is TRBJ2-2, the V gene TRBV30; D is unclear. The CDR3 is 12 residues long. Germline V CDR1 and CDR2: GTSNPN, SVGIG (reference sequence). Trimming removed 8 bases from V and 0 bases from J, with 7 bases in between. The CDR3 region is CAGWANTGELFF. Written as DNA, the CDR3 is TGTGCCGGATGGGCGAACACCGGGGAGCTGTTTTTT.

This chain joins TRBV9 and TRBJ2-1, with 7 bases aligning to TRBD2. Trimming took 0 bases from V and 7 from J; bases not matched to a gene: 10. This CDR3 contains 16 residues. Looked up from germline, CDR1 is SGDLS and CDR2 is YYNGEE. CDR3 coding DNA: TGTGCCAGCAGCGTAGGACCCTCGGGGGGAGGGAATGAGCAGTTCTTC. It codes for CASSVGPSGGGNEQFF. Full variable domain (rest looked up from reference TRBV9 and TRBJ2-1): DSGVTQTPKHLITATGQRVTLRCSPRSGDLSVYWYQQSLDQGLQFLIQYYNGEERAKGNILERFSAQQFPDLHSELNLSSLELGDSALYFCASSVGPSGGGNEQFFGPGTRLTVL.

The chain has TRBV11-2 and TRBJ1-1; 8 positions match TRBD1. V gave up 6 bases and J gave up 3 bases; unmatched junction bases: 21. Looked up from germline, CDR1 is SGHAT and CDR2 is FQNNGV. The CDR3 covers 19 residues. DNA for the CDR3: TGTGCCAGCAGATCAGGGGGCCAGGGAGCAGGTTGGTGGGACACTGAAGCTTTCTTT. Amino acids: CASRSGGQGAGWWDTEAFF.

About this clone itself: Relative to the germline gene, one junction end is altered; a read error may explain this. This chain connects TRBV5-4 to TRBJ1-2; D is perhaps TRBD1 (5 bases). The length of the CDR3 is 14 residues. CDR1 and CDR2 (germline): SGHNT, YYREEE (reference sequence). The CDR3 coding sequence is TGTGCCAGCAACTTGATGGAAGACAGCTATGGCTACACCTTC. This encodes CASNLMEDSYGYTF.

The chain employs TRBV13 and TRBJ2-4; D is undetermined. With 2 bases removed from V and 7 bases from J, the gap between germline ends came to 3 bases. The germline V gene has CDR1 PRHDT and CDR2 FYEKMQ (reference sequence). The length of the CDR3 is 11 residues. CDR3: CASSLQNIQYF. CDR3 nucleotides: TGTGCCAGCAGCTTACAGAACATTCAGTACTTC.

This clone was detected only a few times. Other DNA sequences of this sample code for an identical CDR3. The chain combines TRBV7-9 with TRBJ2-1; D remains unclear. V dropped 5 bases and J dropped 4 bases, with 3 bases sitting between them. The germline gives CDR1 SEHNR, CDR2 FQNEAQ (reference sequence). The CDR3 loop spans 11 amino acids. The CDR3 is CASSRYNEQFF. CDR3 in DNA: TGTGCCAGCAGCCGTTACAATGAGCAGTTCTTC.

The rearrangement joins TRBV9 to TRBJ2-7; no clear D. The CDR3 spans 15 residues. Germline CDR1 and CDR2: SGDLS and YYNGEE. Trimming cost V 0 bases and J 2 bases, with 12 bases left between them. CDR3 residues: CASSVVPASAYEQYF. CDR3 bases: TGTGCCAGCAGCGTAGTACCAGCCTCCGCCTACGAGCAGTACTTC.

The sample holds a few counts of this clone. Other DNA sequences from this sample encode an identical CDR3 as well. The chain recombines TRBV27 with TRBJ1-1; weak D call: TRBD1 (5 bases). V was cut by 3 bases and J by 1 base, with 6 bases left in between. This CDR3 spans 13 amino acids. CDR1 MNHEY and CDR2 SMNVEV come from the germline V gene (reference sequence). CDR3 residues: CASSFQGNTEAFF. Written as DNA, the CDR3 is TGTGCCAGCAGTTTCCAGGGGAACACTGAAGCTTTCTTT.

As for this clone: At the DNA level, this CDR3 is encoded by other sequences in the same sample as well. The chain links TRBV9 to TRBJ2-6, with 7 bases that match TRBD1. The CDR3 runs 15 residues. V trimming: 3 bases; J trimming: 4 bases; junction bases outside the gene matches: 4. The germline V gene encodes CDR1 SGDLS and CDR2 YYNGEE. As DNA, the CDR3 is TGTGCCAGCAGCGAGACAGGGTCCGGGGCCAACGTCCTGACTTTC. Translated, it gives CASSETGSGANVLTF.

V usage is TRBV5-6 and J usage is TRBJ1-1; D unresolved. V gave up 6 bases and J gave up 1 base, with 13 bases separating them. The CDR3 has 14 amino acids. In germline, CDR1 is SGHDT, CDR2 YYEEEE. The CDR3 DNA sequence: TGTGCCAGCATCGGACCGGGAGAGAACACTGAAGCTTTCTTT. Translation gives CASIGPGENTEAFF.

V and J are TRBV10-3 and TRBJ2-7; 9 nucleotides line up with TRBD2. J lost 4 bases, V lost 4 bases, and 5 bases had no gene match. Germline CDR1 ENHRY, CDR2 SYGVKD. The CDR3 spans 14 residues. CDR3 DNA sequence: TGTGCCATCAGTGCTAGCGGGGCGTCATACGAGCAGTACTTC. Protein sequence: CAISASGASYEQYF.

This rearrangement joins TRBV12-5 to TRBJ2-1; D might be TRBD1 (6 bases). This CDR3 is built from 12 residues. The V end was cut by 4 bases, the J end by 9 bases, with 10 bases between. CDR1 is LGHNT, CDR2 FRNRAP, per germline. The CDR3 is CASGWGRSEQFF. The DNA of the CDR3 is TGTGCTAGTGGTTGGGGGCGGAGTGAGCAGTTCTTC.